The TCR beta chain described here comes from a study of OX40 agonist ivuxolimab in advanced cancers. Study context: Patients in the trial were receiving intravenous ivuxolimab every 2 weeks, at doses of 0.01 to 10 mg/kg.

Findings of the study overall: More expanded clones were found, on average, in CD8+ than in CD4+ T cells.

Notes on this clone: The antigen is undetermined.

The assay was immunoSEQ multiplex PCR, and TCRdb's table has in-frame clones only and misses some. The sample lists around 62,000 clones; roughly nine tenths were seen once. V lost 4 bases and J 8 bases, leaving 18 bases between the germline ends. Germline V gene sequence: CDR1 SGHTA, CDR2 FQGNSA. The CDR3 length is 15 residues. The receptor's source is an adult with an advanced solid tumor such as melanoma, head and neck, liver or kidney cancer. The sample here was CD4+ or CD8+ T cells sorted from blood, taken in a trial of the OX40 agonist ivuxolimab. The chain joins TRBV7-2 to TRBJ2-1; either TRBD1 or TRBD2 may fit D (6 bases each). The CDR3 loop reads CASSSRRGLTDEQFF. The CDR3 bases are TGTGCCAGCAGCTCCAGACGGGGGCTCACCGATGAGCAGTTCTTC.